This TCR beta chain was sequenced in a study of T-cell memory formation after mild COVID-19. Broader study findings: Day 15 to 85 contractors were CD4/CD8 balanced; later expanders leaned CD4+.

Germline-derived CDR1 and CDR2 are DFQATT and SNEGSKA (reference sequence). This CDR3 comprises 13 residues. Trimming left V 3 bases short and J 5 bases short, with 13 bases between. In this sample, this clonotype turned up a few times. Its target is not known. TCRdb analysed the 5' RACE reads with MiXCR anew, one entry per CDR3 protein. Among 350,000 to 450,000 distinct CDR3 sequences listed, around 24% were seen once. This sequence joins TRBV20-1 and TRBJ2-5; maybe TRBD2 (7 bases). Sequencing used PBMCs or a T cell subset sorted from them (not recorded which). The source is an adult woman who had mild COVID-19 (a few samples of this study predate the infection). Cell type and time point are not known. CDR3 loop: CSARGGLQETQYF. CDR3 sequence (DNA): TGCAGTGCTAGGGGGGGGCTTCAGGAGACCCAGTACTTC.